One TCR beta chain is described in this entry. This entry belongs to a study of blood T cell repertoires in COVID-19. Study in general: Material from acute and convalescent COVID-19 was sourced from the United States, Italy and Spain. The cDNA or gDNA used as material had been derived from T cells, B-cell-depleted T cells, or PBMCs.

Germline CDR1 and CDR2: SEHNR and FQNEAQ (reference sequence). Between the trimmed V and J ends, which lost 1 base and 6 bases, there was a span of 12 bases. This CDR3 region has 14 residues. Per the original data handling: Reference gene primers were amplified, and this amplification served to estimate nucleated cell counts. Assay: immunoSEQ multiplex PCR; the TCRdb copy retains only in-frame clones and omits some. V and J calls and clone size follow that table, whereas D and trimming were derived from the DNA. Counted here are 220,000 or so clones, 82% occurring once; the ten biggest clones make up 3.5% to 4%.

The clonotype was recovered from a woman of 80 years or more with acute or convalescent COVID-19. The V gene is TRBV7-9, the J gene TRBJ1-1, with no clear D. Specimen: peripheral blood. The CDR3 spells CASSLERGSAEAFF. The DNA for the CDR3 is TGTGCCAGCAGCTTAGAGCGGGGTTCCGCTGAAGCTTTCTTT.